This T cell receptor beta chain was documented in a study of blood T cell repertoires in COVID-19. Study context: Whether acute or convalescent, the COVID-19 samples came from the United States, Italy and Spain. In each case, the material was cDNA or gDNA derived from T cells, B-cell-depleted T cells, or PBMCs.

One Seattle source followed patients from active infection through their disease course. Looked up from germline, CDR1 is SGHNT and CDR2 is YYREEE (reference sequence). Trimming cost V 4 bases and J 7 bases; bases outside gene matches: 9. The CDR3 consists of 15 residues. Original data processing: Nucleated cell number was recorded as an estimate derived from reference gene primer amplification. The protocol was immunoSEQ multiplex PCR, while the TCRdb copy is restricted to in-frame clones and leaves out a portion. The V and J calls and the clone size are those of that table, but D and trimming were determined from the DNA. The repertoire consists of fewer than 250,000 clones, with 92% occurring once and the leading ten covering 0.83%.

Material: peripheral blood. V usage is TRBV5-4 and J usage is TRBJ2-1, with 9 bases that match TRBD1. The TCR sequence derives from a man aged 30 to 39 with COVID-19, enrolled during active disease. CDR3 sequence: CASSPGDRVGNEQFF. CDR3 in DNA: TGTGCCAGCAGCCCTGGGGACAGGGTAGGGAATGAGCAGTTCTTC.